This TCR beta chain derives from a study of response to subunit inactivated influenza vaccine. General study points: The authors offered the suggestion that each seasonal influenza vaccination recruits few new T cells.

V dropped 6 bases and J dropped 0 bases, with 18 bases sitting between them. The CDR3 extends over 17 amino acids. TCRdb reanalysed the RT-PCR reads using MiXCR and keeps one entry per CDR3 protein. The data show around 650,000 distinct CDR3 sequences, with approximately 14% seen just once and around a tenth held by the top ten. With regard to this clonotype: What it binds is not known.

The clonotype originates from a man between 45 and 60 years old who received an inactivated influenza vaccine. Sequenced material: PBMCs from blood, taken 11 to 12 days after vaccination. The rearrangement uses TRBV12-3 or TRBV12-4 and TRBJ2-1; D is possibly TRBD1 (5 bases). The CDR3 here is CASSRSRARGSYNEQFF. The CDR3 DNA is TGTGCCAGCAGCCGTTCCAGGGCCCGCGGCTCCTACAATGAGCAGTTCTTC.